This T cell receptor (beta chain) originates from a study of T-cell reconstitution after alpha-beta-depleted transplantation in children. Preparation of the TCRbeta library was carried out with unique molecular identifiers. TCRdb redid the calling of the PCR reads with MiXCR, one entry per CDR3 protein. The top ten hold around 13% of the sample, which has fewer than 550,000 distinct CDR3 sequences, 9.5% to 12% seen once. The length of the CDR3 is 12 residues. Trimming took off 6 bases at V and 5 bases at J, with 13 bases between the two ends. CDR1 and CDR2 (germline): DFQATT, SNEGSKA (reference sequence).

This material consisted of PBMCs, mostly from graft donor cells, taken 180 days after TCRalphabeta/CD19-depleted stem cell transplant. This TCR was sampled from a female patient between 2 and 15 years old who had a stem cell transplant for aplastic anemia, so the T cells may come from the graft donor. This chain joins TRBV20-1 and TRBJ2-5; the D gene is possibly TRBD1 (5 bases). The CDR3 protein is CSASLGRETQYF. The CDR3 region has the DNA TGCAGTGCGAGCTTGGGGCGGGAGACCCAGTACTTC.